A single TCR beta chain is shown here with its context. Its antigen is not known. Ten immunoSEQ deep assay plates were used by the authors to sequence unsorted PBMC DNA. Sequenced by immunoSEQ multiplex PCR; TCRdb stores in-frame clones only, minus some. The sample has about 520,000 clones, over 75% seen once. The V end was cut by 5 bases, the J end by 8 bases, with 18 bases between. Germline V CDR1 and CDR2: MDHEN, SYDVKM. The CDR3 loop spans 14 amino acids. The source of the sample is a study of shared clonotypes between healthy human individuals. Study-wide results and caveats: There were few donors, and this limited the genetic and exposure-history diversity represented. The sole specimen, blood, was sampled, and tissue repertoires likely differ.

Sequenced material: PBMCs. This TCR came from a middle-aged woman in good health. Some clones in this sample may be carry-over from other donors' samples. This sequence joins TRBV28 and TRBJ1-2; D is unresolved. CDR3 sequence reads: CASSKTSGVGGYTF. The CDR3 DNA reads TGTGCCAGCAGTAAAACCTCCGGGGTTGGGGGCTACACCTTC.